The clone carrying this T cell receptor beta chain was found many times. The antigen is unknown. These data originate in a study of T cell repertoires in cytomegalovirus infection. Study information: Public TCR beta signatures marked donors with CMV infection and the matching HLA. Findings of the study overall: Dominant in the ex vivo response were TCR beta clonotypes restricted by HLA-C and specific for CMV. Accumulated public TCR beta family frequency recognized individuals carrying CMV together with the relevant HLA.

Using its own MiXCR run on the reads, TCRdb lists one record per CDR3 protein. The sample lists hundreds of thousands of distinct CDR3 sequences, approximately 6.7% occurring once. Trimming shortened V by 5 bases and J by 0 bases, and 16 bases separated the two germline ends. Germline values: CDR1 SGHAT, CDR2 FQNNGV. The CDR3 runs to 16 residues. This sequence was found in a human donor in good health (CMV status not recorded). Some clones in this sample may be carry-over from other donors' samples. The sample consisted of PBMCs. The V and J genes are TRBV11-2 and TRBJ1-1; D is perhaps TRBD1 (6 bases). CDR3: CASSTRTAYMNTEAFF. As DNA, the CDR3 is TGTGCCAGCAGCACGCGGACAGCCTACATGAACACTGAAGCTTTCTTT.